This TCR beta chain derives from a study of T cell clones after liver transplantation. Profiled with immunoSEQ multiplex PCR; TCRdb holds only in-frame clones, not every one. The data contain 15,000 to 20,000 clones, around 84% of them seen just once; the ten biggest clones take up roughly 32%. Concerning this clone itself: Its antigen is as yet unknown.

Whole-study findings and limits: In 5 of 8 subjects, circulating graft-donor-reactive CD4 TCRbeta sequences fell significantly after transplant.

The sample here was CD8+ T cells from blood, taken 48 months after liver transplant. The clonotype originates from a human patient who received a liver transplant. Some T cells could come from the graft donor.

CDR3 in amino acids: CSVGLARTTYEQYF. DNA for the CDR3: TGCAGCGTAGGTCTGGCCCGAACAACCTACGAGCAGTACTTC. V is TRBV29-1 and J is TRBJ2-7; D is uncertain. Germline V CDR1 and CDR2: SQVTM, ANQGSEA. Trimming pared 6 bases from V and 2 bases from J, leaving 17 bases between. The CDR3 runs to 14 residues.